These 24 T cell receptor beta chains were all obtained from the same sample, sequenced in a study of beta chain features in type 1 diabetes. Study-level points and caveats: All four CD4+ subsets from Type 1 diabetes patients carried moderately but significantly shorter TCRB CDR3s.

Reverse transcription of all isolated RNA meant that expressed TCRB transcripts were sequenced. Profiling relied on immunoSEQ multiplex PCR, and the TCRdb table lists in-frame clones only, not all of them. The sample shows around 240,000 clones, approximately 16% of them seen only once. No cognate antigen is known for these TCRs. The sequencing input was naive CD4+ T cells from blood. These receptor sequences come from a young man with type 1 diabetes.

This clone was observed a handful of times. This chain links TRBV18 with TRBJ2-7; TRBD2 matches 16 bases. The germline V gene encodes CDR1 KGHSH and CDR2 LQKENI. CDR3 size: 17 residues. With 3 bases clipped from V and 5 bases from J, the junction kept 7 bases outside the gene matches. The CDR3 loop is CASSPPGLAGGTHEQYF. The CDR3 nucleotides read TGTGCCAGCTCACCTCCGGGACTAGCGGGGGGGACCCACGAGCAGTACTTC.

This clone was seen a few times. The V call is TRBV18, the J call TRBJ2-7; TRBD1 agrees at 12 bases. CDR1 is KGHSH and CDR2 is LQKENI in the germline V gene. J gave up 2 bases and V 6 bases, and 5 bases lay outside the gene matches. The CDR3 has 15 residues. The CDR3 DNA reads TGTGCCAGCTCTTCCGGGACAGGGGGCCCCTACGAGCAGTACTTC. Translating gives CASSSGTGGPYEQYF. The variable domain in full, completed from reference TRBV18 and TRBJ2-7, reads NAGVMQNPRHLVRRRGQEARLRCSPMKGHSHVYWYRQLPEEGLKFMVYLQKENIIDESGMPKERFSAEFPKEGPSILRIQQVVRGDSAAYFCASSSGTGGPYEQYFGPGTRLTVT.

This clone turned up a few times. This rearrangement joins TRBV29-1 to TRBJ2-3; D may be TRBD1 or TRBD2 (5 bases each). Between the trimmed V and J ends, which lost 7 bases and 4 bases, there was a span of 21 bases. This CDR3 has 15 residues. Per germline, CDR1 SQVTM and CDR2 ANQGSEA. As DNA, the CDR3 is TGCAGCGGCGTCAGGGAGAGCACTATCGCAGATACGCAGTATTTT. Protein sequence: CSGVRESTIADTQYF.

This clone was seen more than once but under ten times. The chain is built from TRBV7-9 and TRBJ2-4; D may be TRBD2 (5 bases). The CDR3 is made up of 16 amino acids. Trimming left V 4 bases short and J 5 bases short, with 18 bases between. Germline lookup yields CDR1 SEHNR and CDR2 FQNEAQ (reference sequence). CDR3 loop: CASSSPRTREENIQYF. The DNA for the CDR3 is TGTGCCAGCAGCTCCCCACGTACCCGGGAAGAAAACATTCAGTACTTC.

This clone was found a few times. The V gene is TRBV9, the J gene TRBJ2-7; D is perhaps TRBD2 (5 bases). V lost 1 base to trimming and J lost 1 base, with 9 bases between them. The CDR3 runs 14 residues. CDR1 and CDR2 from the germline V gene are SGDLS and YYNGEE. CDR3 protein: CASSVSRDSYEQYF. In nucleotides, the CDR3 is TGTGCCAGCAGCGTATCTCGGGATTCCTACGAGCAGTACTTC. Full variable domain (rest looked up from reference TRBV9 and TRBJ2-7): DSGVTQTPKHLITATGQRVTLRCSPRSGDLSVYWYQQSLDQGLQFLIQYYNGEERAKGNILERFSAQQFPDLHSELNLSSLELGDSALYFCASSVSRDSYEQYFGPGTRLTVT.

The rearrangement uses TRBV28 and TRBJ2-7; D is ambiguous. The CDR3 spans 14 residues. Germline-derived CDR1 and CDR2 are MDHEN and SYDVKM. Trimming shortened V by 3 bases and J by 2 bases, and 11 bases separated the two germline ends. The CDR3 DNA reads TGTGCCAGCAGTTTCCAGACGGCGACCTACGAGCAGTACTTC. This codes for CASSFQTATYEQYF. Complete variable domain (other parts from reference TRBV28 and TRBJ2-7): DVKVTQSSRYLVKRTGEKVFLECVQDMDHENMFWYRQDPGLGLRLIYFSYDVKMKEKGDIPEGYSVSREKKERFSLILESASTNQTSMYLCASSFQTATYEQYFGPGTRLTVT.

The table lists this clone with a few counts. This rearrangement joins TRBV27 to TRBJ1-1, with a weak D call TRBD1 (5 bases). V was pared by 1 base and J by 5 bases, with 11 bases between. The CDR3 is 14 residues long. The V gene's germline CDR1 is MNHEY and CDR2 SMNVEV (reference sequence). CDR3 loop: CASSLLGGRTEAFF. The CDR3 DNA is TGTGCCAGCAGTTTATTGGGGGGTAGAACTGAAGCTTTCTTT.

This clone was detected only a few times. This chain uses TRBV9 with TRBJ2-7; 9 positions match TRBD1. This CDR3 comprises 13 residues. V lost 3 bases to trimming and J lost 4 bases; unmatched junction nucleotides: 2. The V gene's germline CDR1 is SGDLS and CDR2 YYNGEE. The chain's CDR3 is CASSAGTGYEQYF. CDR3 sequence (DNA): TGTGCCAGCAGCGCCGGGACAGGGTACGAGCAGTACTTC.

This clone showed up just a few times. The CDR3 reads CASSNPGSIYEQYF. For the CDR3, the DNA is TGTGCCAGCTCAAACCCGGGGTCAATCTACGAGCAGTACTTC. V and J are TRBV25-1 and TRBJ2-7; D perhaps matches TRBD2 (5 bases). V was shortened by 8 bases and J by 3 bases, with 17 bases between the two germline ends. CDR3 length equals 14 residues. CDR1 and CDR2 (germline): MGHDK, SYGVNS.

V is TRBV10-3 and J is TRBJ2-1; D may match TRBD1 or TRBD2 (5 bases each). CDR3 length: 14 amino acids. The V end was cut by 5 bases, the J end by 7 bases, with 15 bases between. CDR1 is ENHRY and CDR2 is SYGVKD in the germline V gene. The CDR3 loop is CAISPLGERNEQFF. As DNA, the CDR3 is TGTGCCATCAGTCCCTTGGGGGAGCGAAATGAGCAGTTCTTC.

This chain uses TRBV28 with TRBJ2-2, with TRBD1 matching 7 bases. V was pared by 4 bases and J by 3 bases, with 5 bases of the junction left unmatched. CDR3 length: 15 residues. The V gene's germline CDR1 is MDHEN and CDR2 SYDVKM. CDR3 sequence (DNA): TGTGCCAGCAGTTCCACAGGGGCCGACACCGGGGAGCTGTTTTTT. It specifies CASSSTGADTGELFF.

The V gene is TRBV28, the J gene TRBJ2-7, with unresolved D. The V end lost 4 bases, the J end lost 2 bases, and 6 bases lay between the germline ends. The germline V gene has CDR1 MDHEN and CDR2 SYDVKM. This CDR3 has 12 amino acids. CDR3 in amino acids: CASSYLAYEQYF. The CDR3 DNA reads TGTGCCAGCAGTTACTTGGCCTACGAGCAGTACTTC.

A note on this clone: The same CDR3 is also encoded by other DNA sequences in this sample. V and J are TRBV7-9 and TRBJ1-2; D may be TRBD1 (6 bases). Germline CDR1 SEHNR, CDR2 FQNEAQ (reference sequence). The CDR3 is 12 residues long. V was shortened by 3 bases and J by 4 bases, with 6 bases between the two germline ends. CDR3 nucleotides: TGTGCCAGCAGCTTGGACAGCTATGGCTACACCTTC. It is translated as CASSLDSYGYTF. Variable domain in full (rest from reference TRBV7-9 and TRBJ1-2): DTGVSQNPRHKITKRGQNVTFRCDPISEHNRLYWYRQTLGQGPEFLTYFQNEAQLEKSRLLSDRFSAERPKGSFSTLEIQRTEQGDSAMYLCASSLDSYGYTFGSGTRLTVV.

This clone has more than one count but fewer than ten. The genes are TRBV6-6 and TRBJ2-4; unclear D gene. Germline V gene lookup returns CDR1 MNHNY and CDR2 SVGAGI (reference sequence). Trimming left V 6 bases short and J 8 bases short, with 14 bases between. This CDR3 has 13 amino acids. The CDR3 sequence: CASRETSQYIQYF. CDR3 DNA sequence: TGTGCCAGCAGGGAGACATCCCAGTACATTCAGTACTTC.

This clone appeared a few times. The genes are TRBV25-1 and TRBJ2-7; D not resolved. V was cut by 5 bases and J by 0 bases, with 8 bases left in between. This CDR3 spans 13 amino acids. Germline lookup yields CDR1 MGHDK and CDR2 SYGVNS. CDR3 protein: CASSSDNSYEQYF. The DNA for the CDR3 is TGTGCCAGCAGTTCCGATAACTCCTACGAGCAGTACTTC.

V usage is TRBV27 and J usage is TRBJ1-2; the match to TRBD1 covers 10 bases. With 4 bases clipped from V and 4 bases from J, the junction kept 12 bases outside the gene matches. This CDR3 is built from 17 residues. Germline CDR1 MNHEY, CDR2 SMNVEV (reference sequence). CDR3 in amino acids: CASSSGPGTGEAYGYTF. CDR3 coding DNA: TGTGCCAGCAGTTCCGGCCCCGGGACAGGGGAGGCCTATGGCTACACCTTC.

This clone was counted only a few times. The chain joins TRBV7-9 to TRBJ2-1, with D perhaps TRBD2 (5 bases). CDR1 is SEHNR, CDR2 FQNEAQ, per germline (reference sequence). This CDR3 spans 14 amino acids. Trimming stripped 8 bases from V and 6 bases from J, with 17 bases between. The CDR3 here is CASLRVGRGNEQFF. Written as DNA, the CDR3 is TGTGCCAGCTTACGAGTAGGGAGAGGCAATGAGCAGTTCTTC.

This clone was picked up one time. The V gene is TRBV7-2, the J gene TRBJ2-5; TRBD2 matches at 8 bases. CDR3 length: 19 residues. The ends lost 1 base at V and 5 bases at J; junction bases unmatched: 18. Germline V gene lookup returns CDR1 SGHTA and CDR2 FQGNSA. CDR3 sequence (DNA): TGTGCCAGCAGCTTAGGCCGCTTGGGAACCAGCGGGAGTAGGGAGACCCAGTACTTC. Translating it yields CASSLGRLGTSGSRETQYF.

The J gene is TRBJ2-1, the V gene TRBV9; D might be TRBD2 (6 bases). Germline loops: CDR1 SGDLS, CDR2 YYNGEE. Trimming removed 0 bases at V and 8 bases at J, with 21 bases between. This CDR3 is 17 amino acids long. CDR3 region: CASSVVKSAGLFDEQFF. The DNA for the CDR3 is TGTGCCAGCAGCGTAGTTAAGAGTGCGGGGCTGTTTGATGAGCAGTTCTTC.

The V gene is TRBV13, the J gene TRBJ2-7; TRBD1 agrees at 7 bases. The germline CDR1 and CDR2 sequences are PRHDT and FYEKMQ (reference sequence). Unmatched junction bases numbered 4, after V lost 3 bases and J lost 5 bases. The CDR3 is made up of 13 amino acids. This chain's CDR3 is CASSLGQTNEQYF. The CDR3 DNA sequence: TGTGCCAGCAGCTTGGGACAGACGAACGAGCAGTACTTC.

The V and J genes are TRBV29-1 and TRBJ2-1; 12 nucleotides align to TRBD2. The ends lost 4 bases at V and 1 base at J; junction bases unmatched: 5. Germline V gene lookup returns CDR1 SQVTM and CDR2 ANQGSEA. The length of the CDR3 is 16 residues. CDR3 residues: CSVVLLAGGSYNEQFF. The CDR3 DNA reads TGCAGCGTTGTCTTACTAGCGGGAGGATCCTACAATGAGCAGTTCTTC.

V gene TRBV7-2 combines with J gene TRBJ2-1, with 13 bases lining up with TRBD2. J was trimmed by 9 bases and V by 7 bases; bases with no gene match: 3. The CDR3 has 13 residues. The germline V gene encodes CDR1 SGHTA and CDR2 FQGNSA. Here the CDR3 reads CASKLAGGPEQFF. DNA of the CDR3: TGTGCCAGCAAACTAGCGGGAGGGCCTGAGCAGTTCTTC. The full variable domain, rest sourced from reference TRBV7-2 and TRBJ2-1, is GAGVSQSPSNKVTEKGKDVELRCDPISGHTALYWYRQSLGQGLEFLIYFQGNSAPDKSGLPSDRFSAERTGGSVSTLTIQRTQQEDSAVYLCASKLAGGPEQFFGPGTRLTVL.

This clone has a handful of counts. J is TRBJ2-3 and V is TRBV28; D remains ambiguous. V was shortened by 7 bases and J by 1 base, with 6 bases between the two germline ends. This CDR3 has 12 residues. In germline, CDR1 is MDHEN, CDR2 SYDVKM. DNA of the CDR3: TGTGCCAGCACGAGTGGCACAGATACGCAGTATTTT. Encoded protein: CASTSGTDTQYF.

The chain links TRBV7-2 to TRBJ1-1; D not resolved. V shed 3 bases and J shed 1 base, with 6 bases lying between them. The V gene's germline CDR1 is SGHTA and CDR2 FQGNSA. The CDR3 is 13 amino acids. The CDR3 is CASSFAGNTEAFF. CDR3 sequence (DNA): TGTGCCAGCAGCTTTGCGGGGAACACTGAAGCTTTCTTT.